This T cell receptor beta chain was recorded in a study of beta chain features in type 1 diabetes. Study-level findings and limits: When Type 1 diabetes patients were examined, their TCRB CDR3s proved moderately but significantly shorter in all four CD4+ subsets.

Expressed TCRB transcripts got sequenced, as all isolated RNA was reverse transcribed. Libraries were prepared by immunoSEQ multiplex PCR; TCRdb keeps only in-frame clonotypes and omits some of them. This table has about 300,000 clones, about 14% appearing once. CD45RO/CCR7/CD25/CD127/CD95/CD27 sorting isolated CD4+ naive, central memory, regulatory and stem cell-like memory cells. This CDR3 is built from 14 residues. Germline lookup yields CDR1 MNHNY and CDR2 SVGAGI (reference sequence). The trim removed 0 bases at V and 9 bases at J, leaving 4 bases unmatched. About this clone itself: Its cognate antigen is unknown.

Sequencing was done on a sample of naive CD4+ T cells from blood. The receptor's source is a woman aged 18-29 years with type 1 diabetes. This sequence joins TRBV6-6 and TRBJ2-7, with 11 bases identical to TRBD2. Here the CDR3 reads CASSYSLAGAGQYV. CDR3 in DNA: TGTGCCAGCAGTTACTCACTAGCGGGAGCGGGGCAGTACGTC.